This is a list of T cell receptor beta chains from one sample in a study of blood T cell repertoires in COVID-19. Assay used: immunoSEQ multiplex PCR; TCRdb lists only in-frame clones, some missing. The table shows around 330,000 clones, with 88% occurring only once. The sequenced sample was peripheral blood. These receptors all stem from a woman aged 45-65 years with active or convalescent COVID-19. CDR3s include the opening cysteine and the closing phenylalanine or tryptophan. D genes are given only for firm matches. Rows give clone size only sometimes, using once, few, many, or a class for an expanded clone.

D gene	V gene	clone size	J gene	CDR3 protein	CDR3 DNA
.	TRBV24-1	.	TRBJ1-2	CATKTAGIDGYTF	TGTGCCACCAAGACGGCGGGTATAGATGGCTACACCTTC
.	TRBV5-1	once	TRBJ1-1	CASSLGEGWGTEAFF	TGCGCCAGCAGCTTGGGAGAGGGTTGGGGCACTGAAGCTTTCTTT
TRBD2	TRBV6-5	.	TRBJ2-1	CASSSLGTNNEQFF	TGTGCCAGCAGTTCCCTCGGGACTAACAATGAGCAGTTCTTC
TRBD1	TRBV29-1	few	TRBJ1-5	CSVGGGANQPQHF	TGCAGCGTTGGAGGGGGCGCGAATCAGCCCCAGCATTTT
.	TRBV18	.	TRBJ1-2	CASSPDGSSNYGYTF	TGTGCCAGCTCCCCTGACGGGTCTTCTAACTATGGCTACACCTTC
TRBD1	TRBV2	.	TRBJ1-1	CASSPYTGVLNTEAFF	TGTGCCAGCAGTCCTTATACAGGGGTATTGAACACTGAAGCTTTCTTT
.	TRBV6-1	.	TRBJ1-5	CASSESRYQPQHF	TGTGCCAGCAGTGAATCCAGGTATCAGCCCCAGCATTTT
.	TRBV7-2	.	TRBJ1-3	CASSPSAGTWGNTIYF	TGTGCCAGCAGCCCCTCTGCCGGGACATGGGGGAACACCATATATTTT
.	TRBV7-9	.	TRBJ2-3	CASSLGPGSTDTQYF	TGTGCCAGCAGCTTAGGTCCAGGGAGCACAGATACGCAGTATTTT
.	TRBV19	.	TRBJ1-5	CASSQDRENQPQHF	TGTGCCAGTTCCCAGGATCGAGAAAATCAGCCCCAGCATTTT
.	TRBV27	.	TRBJ1-1	CASSRGGALMNTEAFF	TGTGCCAGCAGTCGGGGGGGGGCCCTCATGAACACTGAAGCTTTCTTT
.	TRBV6-1	.	TRBJ1-2	CASSEKRTASYTF	TGTGCCAGCAGTGAAAAGAGGACAGCGAGCTACACCTTC
.	TRBV10-3	.	TRBJ1-1	CAITRTVNTEAFF	TGTGCCATCACAAGAACAGTGAACACTGAAGCTTTCTTT
TRBD1	TRBV6-5	few	TRBJ2-7	CASSYDFTGGNEQYF	TGTGCCAGCAGTTACGATTTTACAGGGGGAAACGAGCAGTACTTC
TRBD2	TRBV28	.	TRBJ2-1	CASSPGLAAYNEQFF	TGTGCCAGCAGTCCGGGACTAGCGGCCTACAATGAGCAGTTCTTC
.	TRBV7-6	once	TRBJ2-5	CASSLSVLVRVSEETQYF	TGTGCCAGCAGCTTAAGTGTGTTAGTGAGGGTTAGTGAAGAGACCCAGTACTTC
.	TRBV2	.	TRBJ1-4	CASSINRARKDEKLFF	TGTGCCAGCAGTATAAACAGGGCCCGAAAGGATGAAAAACTGTTTTTT
.	TRBV18	.	TRBJ2-3	CASSPLRGDTQYF	TGTGCCAGCTCACCACTTCGGGGAGATACGCAGTATTTT
.	TRBV28	.	TRBJ2-7	CASSFSGVGDEQYF	TGTGCCAGCAGTTTCTCAGGGGTCGGCGACGAGCAGTACTTC
TRBD1	TRBV3-1/TRBV3-2	.	TRBJ2-5	CASSHRTGSRQETQYF	TGTGCCAGCAGCCATCGGACAGGGTCAAGGCAAGAGACCCAGTACTTC
.	TRBV6-2/TRBV6-3	.	TRBJ2-6	CASSRGREPSGANVLTF	TGTGCCAGCAGTAGGGGCAGGGAACCCTCTGGGGCCAACGTCCTGACTTTC
.	TRBV3-1/TRBV3-2	.	TRBJ2-7	CASSQGLKRGGAAHEQYF	TGTGCCAGCAGCCAAGGACTGAAGCGCGGCGGAGCGGCCCACGAGCAGTACTTC
TRBD1	TRBV30	.	TRBJ1-4	CAWSWTGGFEKLFF	TGTGCCTGGAGCTGGACAGGGGGCTTTGAAAAACTGTTTTTT
TRBD1	TRBV11-2	.	TRBJ1-6	CASSLLGQGPNSPLHF	TGTGCCAGCAGCTTACTAGGACAGGGTCCGAATTCACCCCTCCACTTT
.	TRBV28	.	TRBJ1-2	CASSLRSSRGYTF	TGTGCCAGCAGTTTAAGGAGCTCCCGTGGCTACACCTTC
.	TRBV12-3/TRBV12-4	.	TRBJ2-1	CASSKPAGEQFF	TGTGCCAGCAGCAAACCCGCGGGAGAGCAGTTCTTC
.	TRBV12-3/TRBV12-4	.	TRBJ1-2	CASSPDSSYTF	TGTGCCAGCAGTCCGGACAGTTCTTACACCTTC
.	TRBV6-2/TRBV6-3	once	TRBJ2-3	CASSYSLDTQYF	TGTGCCAGCAGTTATTCCTTGGATACGCAGTATTTT
TRBD2	TRBV11-3	.	TRBJ2-1	CASSPSRTSGRSGEQFF	TGTGCCAGCAGCCCAAGTCGGACTAGCGGGAGGAGCGGTGAGCAGTTCTTC
.	TRBV7-6	.	TRBJ2-1	CASSPPTDNEQFF	TGTGCCAGCAGCCCCCCCACAGACAATGAGCAGTTCTTC
.	TRBV9	few	TRBJ2-7	CASSPTLQGYEQYF	TGTGCCAGCAGCCCAACTCTACAGGGCTACGAGCAGTACTTC
TRBD1	TRBV28	.	TRBJ1-1	CASSFYRGLEAFF	TGTGCCAGCAGTTTCTACAGGGGGCTTGAAGCTTTCTTT
.	TRBV4-1	.	TRBJ1-1	CASSQESTGWLTEAFF	TGCGCCAGCAGCCAAGAAAGTACAGGGTGGCTCACTGAAGCTTTCTTT
.	TRBV5-1	.	TRBJ2-7	CASSLTESYEQYF	TGCGCCAGCAGCTTGACAGAGTCCTACGAGCAGTACTTC
.	TRBV18	.	TRBJ2-7	CASSPTNRFGQYF	TGTGCCAGCTCACCTACTAACAGGTTTGGGCAGTACTTC
TRBD2	TRBV9	.	TRBJ2-3	CASSSRLAGSTDTQYF	TGTGCCAGCAGCTCCCGACTAGCGGGGAGCACAGATACGCAGTATTTT
TRBD1	TRBV3-1/TRBV3-2	.	TRBJ1-5	CASSHLGRTGSSDQPQHF	TGTGCCAGCAGCCACCTAGGCCGGACAGGGTCAAGTGATCAGCCCCAGCATTTT
TRBD2	TRBV6-2/TRBV6-3	.	TRBJ2-3	CASSYVGTSGGRRYF	TGTGCCAGCAGTTACGTAGGGACTAGCGGGGGCCGACGGTATTTT
.	TRBV6-1	once	TRBJ1-4	CASSEPRGRGNEKLFF	TGTGCCAGCAGTGAGCCGAGGGGCAGGGGAAATGAAAAACTGTTTTTT
.	TRBV28	.	TRBJ1-2	CASSFGHGYTF	TGTGCCAGCAGTTTTGGGCATGGTTACACCTTC
TRBD2	TRBV7-3	few	TRBJ2-7	CASSKRGNLAGDYEQYF	TGTGCCAGCAGCAAGAGGGGTAATCTAGCGGGAGACTACGAGCAGTACTTC
TRBD1	TRBV5-8	.	TRBJ2-7	CASSLRDRDSYEQYF	TGTGCCAGCAGCTTGCGGGACAGGGATAGCTACGAGCAGTACTTC
TRBD1	TRBV29-1	.	TRBJ1-3	CSVAPTGRTDTIYF	TGCAGCGTCGCCCCGACAGGGAGAACAGACACCATATATTTT
.	TRBV19	once	TRBJ2-1	CASSAGDRRPSSYNEQFF	TGTGCCAGTAGTGCGGGGGACAGGCGCCCTAGCTCCTACAATGAGCAGTTCTTC
.	TRBV5-4	.	TRBJ1-1	CATGRGGWTEAFF	TGTGCCACTGGGAGGGGAGGGTGGACTGAAGCTTTCTTT
TRBD1	TRBV3-1/TRBV3-2	once	TRBJ2-7	CASRENDRVGEQYF	TGTGCCAGCAGGGAAAATGACAGGGTTGGGGAGCAGTACTTC